The 30 T cell receptor beta chains in this list originate from one sample, sequenced in a study of control samples from healthy donors and cancer patients. Some clones are missing from TCRdb's copy, which holds only in-frame ones; the method was immunoSEQ multiplex PCR. Of about 190,000 clones listed, approximately 90% are singletons. Sequencing was performed on blood. The receptors were sampled from a man aged 30 to 39 in good health.

The chain uses TRBV2 and TRBJ1-5; possible D gene TRBD1, 5 bases. V gave up 6 bases and J gave up 7 bases, with 16 bases separating them. The germline V gene has CDR1 SNHLY and CDR2 FYNNEI. This CDR3 region has 14 residues. The CDR3 DNA sequence: TGTGCCAGCAGCCTGGAGACAGCTCAGCAGCCCCAGCATTTT. Translating gives CASSLETAQQPQHF.

The chain employs TRBV19 and TRBJ2-1; 11 nucleotides agree with TRBD2. The CDR3 covers 17 residues. V lost 7 bases and J lost 0; bases outside the gene matches: 8. Per the germline V gene, CDR1 is LNHDA and CDR2 is SQIVND (reference sequence). This chain's CDR3 is CASIPTSGGNSYNEQFF. For the CDR3, the DNA is TGTGCCAGTATTCCAACTAGCGGGGGTAACTCCTACAATGAGCAGTTCTTC.

The chain recombines TRBV12-3 or TRBV12-4 with TRBJ1-4; D is unclear. The germline V and J ends were trimmed by 3 bases and 8 bases, with 7 bases remaining between them. This CDR3 is built from 12 residues. The CDR3 sequence: CASSFSGEKLFF. The DNA of the CDR3 is TGTGCCAGCAGTTTTAGTGGGGAAAAACTGTTTTTT.

V gene TRBV19 combines with J gene TRBJ1-5, with 10 bases aligning to TRBD1. The J segment lost 6 bases and the V segment lost 9 bases, leaving 11 bases of the junction unmatched. This CDR3 comprises 15 residues. Germline assignment: CDR1 LNHDA and CDR2 SQIVND (reference sequence). The CDR3 DNA reads as TGTGCCAGCAGACAGGGGGCGCGAAGGGTTCAGCCCCAGCATTTT. It yields the protein CASRQGARRVQPQHF.

As concerns this clone: At the DNA level, this CDR3 is encoded by other sequences in the same sample as well. This chain joins TRBV5-4 and TRBJ1-2; the D gene is possibly TRBD1 (6 bases). CDR1 is SGHNT, CDR2 YYREEE, per germline (reference sequence). V lost 5 bases and J 4 bases, leaving 27 bases between the germline ends. The CDR3 spans 18 residues. The CDR3 nucleotides are TGTGCCAGCAGTCCCCTCCCCCCGACCGGGGGCCCACCCTATGGCTACACCTTC. Translated: CASSPLPPTGGPPYGYTF.

The genes are TRBV30 and TRBJ1-5; D gene unclear. This CDR3 is 15 amino acids long. The germline V and J ends were trimmed by 3 bases and 4 bases, with 16 bases remaining between them. CDR1 is GTSNPN and CDR2 is SVGIG in the germline V gene (reference sequence). The CDR3 DNA reads as TGTGCCTGGAGGGGCCGCGACACGGGAAATCAGCCCCAGCATTTT. This gives the protein CAWRGRDTGNQPQHF. Full variable domain (outside the CDR3, taken from reference TRBV30 and TRBJ1-5): SQTIHQWPATLVQPVGSPLSLECTVEGTSNPNLYWYRQAAGRGLQLLFYSVGIGQISSEVPQNLSASRPQDRQFILSSKKLLLSDSGFYLCAWRGRDTGNQPQHFGDGTRLSIL.

The chain joins TRBV7-9 to TRBJ2-2; no firm D call. V was shortened by 1 base and J by 6 bases, with 9 bases between the two germline ends. CDR1 SEHNR and CDR2 FQNEAQ come from the germline V gene (reference sequence). This CDR3 has 14 amino acids. CDR3 DNA sequence: TGTGCCAGCAGCTTAGATGGGCCTGCCGGGGAGCTGTTTTTT. Its translation is CASSLDGPAGELFF.

The V call is TRBV27, the J call TRBJ1-1, with TRBD1 matching 10 bases. After removal of 4 bases from V and 4 bases from J, the junction contained 9 bases not matched to a gene. Germline V gene sequence: CDR1 MNHEY, CDR2 SMNVEV (reference sequence). This CDR3 comprises 16 residues. The CDR3 region has the DNA TGTGCCAGCAGTTGGGGACAGGGGCGGAGCGGCACTGAAGCTTTCTTT. Translation gives CASSWGQGRSGTEAFF.

This chain links TRBV6-6 with TRBJ1-4, with 7 bases identical to TRBD1. The ends lost 6 bases at V and 1 base at J; junction bases unmatched: 2. Germline values: CDR1 MNHNY, CDR2 SVGAGI (reference sequence). The length of the CDR3 is 14 residues. This CDR3 reads CASSWDRTNEKLFF. CDR3 sequence (DNA): TGTGCCAGCAGCTGGGACAGAACTAATGAAAAACTGTTTTTT.

The rearrangement uses TRBV3-1 (or the pseudogene TRBV3-2) and TRBJ1-3; D uncertain. This CDR3 is built from 13 residues. The V gene's germline CDR1 is LGHDT and CDR2 YNNKEL (reference sequence). Trimming stripped 1 base from V and 3 bases from J, with 4 bases between. Written as DNA, the CDR3 is TGTGCCAGCAGCCAAGCGGTTGGAAACACCATATATTTT. Translated: CASSQAVGNTIYF.

The chain carries TRBV6-1 and TRBJ2-1, with unresolved D. The V gene's germline CDR1 is MNHNS and CDR2 SASEGT. Trimming removed 3 bases from V and 5 bases from J, with 14 bases in between. The CDR3 is 15 amino acids. The CDR3 bases are TGTGCCAGCAGTGAGGGCCCCAGTAGCAACAATGAGCAGTTCTTC. It specifies CASSEGPSSNNEQFF.

The chain carries TRBV21-1 and TRBJ2-7; the table names TRBD1, a call not compared with the DNA. TRBV21-1 is deemed a pseudogene. The CDR3 covers 19 residues. The CDR3 loop is CASSKDASPQGWFQYEQYF. CDR3 bases: TGTGCCAGCAGCAAAGACGCTTCCCCACAGGGTTGGTTTCAGTACGAGCAGTACTTC.

The J gene is TRBJ1-5, the V gene TRBV18, with 7 nucleotides matching TRBD1. CDR1 and CDR2 from the germline V gene are KGHSH and LQKENI. CDR3 size: 14 residues. Trimming removed 3 bases from V and 4 bases from J; junction bases left unmatched: 3. CDR3: CASSPGTENQPQHF. The DNA of the CDR3 is TGTGCCAGCTCACCCGGGACAGAGAATCAGCCCCAGCATTTT.

The V call is TRBV6-5, the J call TRBJ1-2; D not certain. The CDR3 runs to 12 residues. CDR1 is MNHEY and CDR2 is SVGAGI in the germline V gene. Trimming cost V 2 bases and J 8 bases, with 9 bases left between them. For the CDR3, the DNA is TGTGCCAGCAGTTACCGAGGATCCGGCTACACCTTC. It is translated as CASSYRGSGYTF.

The V and J genes are TRBV5-5 and TRBJ2-7, with a tentative D call TRBD1 (5 bases). The CDR3 contains 12 residues. Germline-derived CDR1 and CDR2 are SGHKS and YYEKEE (reference sequence). The V gene lost 2 bases and the J gene lost 4 bases, with 7 bases spanning the gap. The CDR3 reads CASSFQGYEQYF. CDR3 nucleotides: TGTGCCAGCAGCTTTCAGGGATACGAGCAGTACTTC.

The chain recombines TRBV28 with TRBJ2-7, with TRBD2 identical over 7 bases. This CDR3 spans 13 amino acids. V trimming: 7 bases; J trimming: 1 base; junction bases outside the gene matches: 4. Per germline, CDR1 MDHEN and CDR2 SYDVKM. CDR3 DNA sequence: TGTGCCAGCACCATCGGGGGGTCCTACGAGCAGTACTTC. Translation: CASTIGGSYEQYF.

This clone was observed once. The chain is built from TRBV5-1 and TRBJ1-6; 7 bases map to TRBD1. Germline V gene data show CDR1 as SGHRS and CDR2 as YFSETQ. The CDR3 extends over 15 amino acids. The junction had 6 bases not matched to a gene; V was cut back by 0 bases and J by 9 bases. The CDR3 sequence is CASSLGQGGGSPLHF. The CDR3 DNA reads as TGCGCCAGCAGCTTGGGGCAGGGGGGAGGTTCACCCCTCCACTTT. Drawing the rest from reference TRBV5-1 and TRBJ1-6, the complete variable domain is KAGVTQTPRYLIKTRGQQVTLSCSPISGHRSVSWYQQTPGQGLQFLFEYFSETQRNKGNFPGRFSGRQFSNSRSEMNVSTLELGDSALYLCASSLGQGGGSPLHFGNGTRLTVT.

The chain is built from TRBV27 and TRBJ1-6, with D maybe TRBD1 (5 bases). Germline CDR1 MNHEY, CDR2 SMNVEV (reference sequence). The CDR3 is 16 residues long. The germline V and J ends were trimmed by 5 bases and 7 bases, with 18 bases remaining between them. CDR3 region: CASSPGTRRDNSPLHF. For the CDR3, the DNA is TGTGCCAGCAGTCCCGGGACTCGTAGGGACAATTCACCCCTCCACTTT.

DNA for the CDR3: TGTGCCAGCAGTTTAAGGGCAGGGCTAACTGAAGCTTTCTTT. Its protein is CASSLRAGLTEAFF. The chain has TRBV27 and TRBJ1-1; a weak D match, TRBD1 (5 bases). The CDR3 extends over 14 amino acids. The germline V gene has CDR1 MNHEY and CDR2 SMNVEV (reference sequence). Trimming removed 2 bases from V and 5 bases from J, with 12 bases in between.

This clone occurred once. The chain couples TRBV7-9 to TRBJ2-2; the match to TRBD2 covers 11 bases. Looked up from germline, CDR1 is SEHNR and CDR2 is FQNEAQ (reference sequence). J was trimmed by 6 bases and V by 6 bases; bases with no gene match: 6. This CDR3 region has 15 residues. CDR3: CASSPHSGGAGELFF. CDR3 in DNA: TGTGCCAGCAGTCCCCATAGCGGGGGGGCCGGGGAGCTGTTTTTT.

This chain connects TRBV30 to TRBJ2-2, with 12 bases fitting TRBD2. V shed 5 bases, J shed 8 bases, and the junction held 12 bases outside the gene matches. This CDR3 spans 16 amino acids. Germline V gene sequence: CDR1 GTSNPN, CDR2 SVGIG (reference sequence). CDR3 residues: CAWGRRGLAGLGELFF. The DNA for the CDR3 is TGTGCCTGGGGCCGACGAGGACTAGCGGGACTGGGGGAGCTGTTTTTT.

The genes are TRBV4-2 and TRBJ1-2, with D hard to call. The germline gives CDR1 LGHNA, CDR2 YNFKEQ. Trimming stripped 0 bases from V and 0 bases from J, with 5 bases between. The CDR3 length is 14 residues. For the CDR3, the DNA is TGTGCCAGCAGCCAAGACGGAGCTAACTATGGCTACACCTTC. Translating gives CASSQDGANYGYTF.

The genes are TRBV5-1 and TRBJ2-1; D unclear. The CDR3 extends over 16 amino acids. Trimming stripped 0 bases from V and 0 bases from J, with 10 bases between. Germline V gene sequence: CDR1 SGHRS, CDR2 YFSETQ. The CDR3 region is CASSLEAPSSYNEQFF. The CDR3 region has the DNA TGCGCCAGCAGCTTGGAAGCACCGAGCTCCTACAATGAGCAGTTCTTC.

The rearrangement links TRBV30 to TRBJ1-6; D not certain. The CDR3 loop spans 15 amino acids. CDR1 is GTSNPN and CDR2 is SVGIG in the germline V gene (reference sequence). V gave up 3 bases and J gave up 8 bases, with 17 bases separating them. The CDR3 coding sequence is TGTGCCTGGAGGTACCGGGCCCCCCGGGATTCACCCCTCCACTTT. Translation gives CAWRYRAPRDSPLHF.

The V gene is TRBV30, the J gene TRBJ2-1; 9 nucleotides agree with TRBD2. After removal of 1 base from V and 8 bases from J, the junction contained 6 bases not matched to a gene. Germline V gene sequence: CDR1 GTSNPN, CDR2 SVGIG (reference sequence). This CDR3 has 14 amino acids. The CDR3 DNA reads as TGTGCCTGGAGTGGCGGGGGGGCCGTCGATGAGCAGTTCTTC. It is translated as CAWSGGGAVDEQFF.

This chain uses TRBV6-5 with TRBJ2-7, with 10 bases lining up with TRBD1. Germline-derived CDR1 and CDR2 are MNHEY and SVGAGI. CDR3 length: 14 amino acids. The junction had 2 bases not matched to a gene; V was cut back by 2 bases and J by 4 bases. The CDR3 reads CASSYLDRGYEQYF. The CDR3 region has the DNA TGTGCCAGCAGTTACCTGGACAGGGGGTACGAGCAGTACTTC.

V and J are TRBV4-1 and TRBJ2-4, with D possibly being TRBD1 (6 bases). Trimming removed 0 bases from V and 1 base from J, with 10 bases in between. The CDR3 spans 16 residues. Germline V CDR1 and CDR2: MGHRA, YSYEKL. This CDR3 is CASSQDTGWAKNIQYF. The CDR3 coding sequence is TGCGCCAGCAGCCAAGATACAGGGTGGGCCAAAAACATTCAGTACTTC.

J is TRBJ1-1 and V is TRBV3-1 (or the pseudogene TRBV3-2), with D possibly TRBD1 on 6 matching bases. CDR1 and CDR2 (germline): LGHDT, YNNKEL (reference sequence). The CDR3 runs 18 residues. V was shortened by 4 bases and J by 0 bases, with 21 bases between the two germline ends. In nucleotides, the CDR3 is TGTGCCAGCAGCCGTCGTGGGGGGCCTAAGGGAATGAACACTGAAGCTTTCTTT. This translates into CASSRRGGPKGMNTEAFF.

V gene TRBV7-2 combines with J gene TRBJ2-1; the match to TRBD2 covers 7 bases. Unmatched junction bases numbered 4, after V lost 0 bases and J lost 2 bases. Germline lookup yields CDR1 SGHTA and CDR2 FQGNSA. There are 16 residues in the CDR3. CDR3 DNA: TGTGCCAGCAGCTTAGCGGTGGCGGGGGCCTACAATGAGCAGTTCTTC. Protein: CASSLAVAGAYNEQFF. Complete variable domain (other parts from reference TRBV7-2 and TRBJ2-1): GAGVSQSPSNKVTEKGKDVELRCDPISGHTALYWYRQSLGQGLEFLIYFQGNSAPDKSGLPSDRFSAERTGGSVSTLTIQRTQQEDSAVYLCASSLAVAGAYNEQFFGPGTRLTVL.

V is TRBV14 and J is TRBJ2-1; 9 nucleotides line up with TRBD1. Germline loops: CDR1 SGHDN, CDR2 FVKESK. V lost 4 bases, J lost 3 bases, and 7 bases stayed unmatched. The CDR3 spans 16 residues. The chain's CDR3 is CASSRMNRGLYNEQFF. CDR3 bases: TGTGCCAGCAGCCGGATGAACAGGGGGCTCTACAATGAGCAGTTCTTC.